This paragraph reports one TCR beta chain. In the original analysis: Scientists estimated how many nucleated cells there were by amplifying reference gene primers. Assay used: immunoSEQ multiplex PCR; TCRdb lists only in-frame clones, some missing. V and J calls and clone size follow that table, whereas D and trimming were derived from the DNA. Here the sample spans 150,000 or so clones, over 75% being singletons. The data were obtained in a study of blood T cell repertoires in COVID-19. Clinical history reported by participants formed the basis on which cohorts were assigned. Looked up from germline, CDR1 is MDHEN and CDR2 is SYDVKM. Trimming took off 6 bases at V and 6 bases at J, with 18 bases between the two ends. This CDR3 comprises 14 residues.

The chain uses TRBV28 and TRBJ2-7; unclear D gene. The sample was PBMCs or T cells enriched from blood (not recorded which). The receptor's source is a woman in her fifties or sixties who had recovered from COVID-19. CDR3 in amino acids: CASRTPHAALEQYF. The CDR3 DNA follows: TGTGCCAGCAGAACCCCCCACGCGGCCCTCGAGCAGTACTTC.